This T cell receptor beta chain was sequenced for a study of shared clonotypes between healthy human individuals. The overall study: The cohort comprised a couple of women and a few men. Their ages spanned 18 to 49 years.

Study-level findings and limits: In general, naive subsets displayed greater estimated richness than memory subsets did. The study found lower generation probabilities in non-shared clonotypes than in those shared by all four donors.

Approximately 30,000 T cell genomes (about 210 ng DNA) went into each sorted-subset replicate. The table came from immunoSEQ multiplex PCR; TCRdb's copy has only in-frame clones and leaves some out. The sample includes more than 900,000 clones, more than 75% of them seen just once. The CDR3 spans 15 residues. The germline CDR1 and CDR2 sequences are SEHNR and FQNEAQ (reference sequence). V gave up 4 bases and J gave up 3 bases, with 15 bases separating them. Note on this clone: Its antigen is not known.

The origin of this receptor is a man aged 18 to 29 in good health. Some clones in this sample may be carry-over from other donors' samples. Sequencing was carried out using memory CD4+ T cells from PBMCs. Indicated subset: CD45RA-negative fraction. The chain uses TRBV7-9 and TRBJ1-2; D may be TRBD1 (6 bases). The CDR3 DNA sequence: TGTGCCAGCAGCTCACGAGGGGGGGCCGACTATGGCTACACCTTC. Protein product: CASSSRGGADYGYTF.